This TCR beta chain was obtained from a study of tumor-infiltrating lymphocytes in localized non-small cell lung cancer. The CDR3 has 16 residues. CDR1 and CDR2 from the germline V gene are SGHNT and YENEEA. Trimming pared 4 bases from V and 9 bases from J, leaving 22 bases between. Only in-frame clones appear in the TCRdb table, and some are missing; sequencing was by immunoSEQ multiplex PCR. The table shows some 8,000 clones, with approximately 80% occurring only once. Study-level results: Different pieces of the same tissue were used for each assay.

For this clone: The antigen is undetermined.

Sequencing was performed on lung tumor tissue. The receptor was derived from a human donor with non-small cell lung cancer. The chain recombines TRBV11-3 with TRBJ2-1, with D possibly being TRBD2 (7 bases). CDR3 sequence reads: CASSSRGAGVLGEQFF. CDR3 nucleotides: TGTGCCAGCAGCTCTAGGGGGGCGGGAGTCCTTGGTGAGCAGTTCTTC.